Here is one T cell receptor beta chain with its context. V gave up 4 bases and J gave up 3 bases; unmatched junction bases: 5. From germline, CDR1 is SQVTM and CDR2 ANQGSEA. This CDR3 has 13 residues. The sample originates from a study of technical replicates of blood from a few donors. The table came from immunoSEQ multiplex PCR; TCRdb's copy has only in-frame clones and leaves some out. Of about 83,000 clones listed, just over 90% were seen once; the top ten hold around 0.24%. The chain recombines TRBV29-1 with TRBJ2-7; TRBD1 matches at 8 bases. The source is a human donor in good health. The sequencing sample was made of T cells isolated from PBMCs. The CDR3 DNA sequence: TGCAGCGTTGTGGGACAGGTGTTCTACGAGCAGTACTTC. It codes for CSVVGQVFYEQYF.